This is a list of T cell receptor beta chains from one sample in a study of OX40 agonist ivuxolimab in advanced cancers. Using immunoSEQ multiplex PCR, the repertoire was profiled, and TCRdb retains in-frame clones only, with some absent. This sample has over 80,000 clones, with approximately 90% found just once. This sample comprised CD4+ or CD8+ T cells sorted from blood, obtained in a trial of the OX40 agonist ivuxolimab. These receptors were obtained from an adult with an advanced solid tumor such as melanoma, head and neck, liver or kidney cancer. CDR3s leave out the opening cysteine and the closing phenylalanine or tryptophan.

CDR3 length	V gene	J gene	CDR3 protein
11	TRBV6-5	TRBJ2-1	ASTKQWNDEQF
15	TRBV4-2	.	ASSQDGGGQISYEQY
16	TRBV7-2	TRBJ2-3	ASSFTSGGGGYTDTQY
15	TRBV5-4	TRBJ1-3	ASSSEGSNPPGNTIY
11	TRBV7-9	TRBJ2-3	ASSVGTGGAQY
13	TRBV5-1	TRBJ2-3	ASSPSGDSADTQY
14	TRBV7-8	TRBJ1-4	ASSPGVGGRMEKLF
12	TRBV7-3	TRBJ2-3	ASSPSGGLGTQY
13	TRBV6-1	TRBJ1-2	ASSDGPWGSYGYT
14	TRBV5-4	TRBJ1-2	ASSLKLQEVVGGYT
12	TRBV7-2	TRBJ2-2	ASTFDPSTGELF